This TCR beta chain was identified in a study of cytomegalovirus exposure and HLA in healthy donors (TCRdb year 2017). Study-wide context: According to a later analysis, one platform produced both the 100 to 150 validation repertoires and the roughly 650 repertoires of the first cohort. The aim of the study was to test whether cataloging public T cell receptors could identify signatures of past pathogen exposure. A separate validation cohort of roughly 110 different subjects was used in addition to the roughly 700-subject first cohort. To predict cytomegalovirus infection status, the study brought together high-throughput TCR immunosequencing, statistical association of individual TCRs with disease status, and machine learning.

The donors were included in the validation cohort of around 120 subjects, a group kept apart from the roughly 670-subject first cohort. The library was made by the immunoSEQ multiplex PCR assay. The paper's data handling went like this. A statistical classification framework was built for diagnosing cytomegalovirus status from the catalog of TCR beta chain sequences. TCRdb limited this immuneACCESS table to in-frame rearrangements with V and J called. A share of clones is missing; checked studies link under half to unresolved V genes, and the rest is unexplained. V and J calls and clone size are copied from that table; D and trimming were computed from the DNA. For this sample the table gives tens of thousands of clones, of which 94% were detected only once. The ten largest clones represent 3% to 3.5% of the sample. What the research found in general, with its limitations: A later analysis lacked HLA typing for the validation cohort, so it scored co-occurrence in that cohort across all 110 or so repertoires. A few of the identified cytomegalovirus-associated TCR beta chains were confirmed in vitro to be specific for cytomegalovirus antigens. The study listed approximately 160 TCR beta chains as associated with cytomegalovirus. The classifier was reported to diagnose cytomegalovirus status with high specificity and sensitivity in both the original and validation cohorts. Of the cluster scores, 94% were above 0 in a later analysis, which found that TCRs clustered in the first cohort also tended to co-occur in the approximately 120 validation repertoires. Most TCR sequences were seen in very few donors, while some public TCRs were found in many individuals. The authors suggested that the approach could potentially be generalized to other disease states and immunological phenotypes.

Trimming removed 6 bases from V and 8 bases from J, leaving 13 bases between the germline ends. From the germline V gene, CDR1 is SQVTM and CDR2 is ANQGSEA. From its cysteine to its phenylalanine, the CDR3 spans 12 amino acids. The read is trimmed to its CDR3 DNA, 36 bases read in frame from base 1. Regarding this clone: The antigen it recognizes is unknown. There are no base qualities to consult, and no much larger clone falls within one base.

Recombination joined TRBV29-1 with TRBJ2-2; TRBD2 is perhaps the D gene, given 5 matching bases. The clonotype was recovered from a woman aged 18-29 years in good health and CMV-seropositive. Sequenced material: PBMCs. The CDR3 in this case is CSVGSPGGELFF. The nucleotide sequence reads TGCAGCGTAGGGAGCCCGGGAGGGGAGCTGTTTTTT.